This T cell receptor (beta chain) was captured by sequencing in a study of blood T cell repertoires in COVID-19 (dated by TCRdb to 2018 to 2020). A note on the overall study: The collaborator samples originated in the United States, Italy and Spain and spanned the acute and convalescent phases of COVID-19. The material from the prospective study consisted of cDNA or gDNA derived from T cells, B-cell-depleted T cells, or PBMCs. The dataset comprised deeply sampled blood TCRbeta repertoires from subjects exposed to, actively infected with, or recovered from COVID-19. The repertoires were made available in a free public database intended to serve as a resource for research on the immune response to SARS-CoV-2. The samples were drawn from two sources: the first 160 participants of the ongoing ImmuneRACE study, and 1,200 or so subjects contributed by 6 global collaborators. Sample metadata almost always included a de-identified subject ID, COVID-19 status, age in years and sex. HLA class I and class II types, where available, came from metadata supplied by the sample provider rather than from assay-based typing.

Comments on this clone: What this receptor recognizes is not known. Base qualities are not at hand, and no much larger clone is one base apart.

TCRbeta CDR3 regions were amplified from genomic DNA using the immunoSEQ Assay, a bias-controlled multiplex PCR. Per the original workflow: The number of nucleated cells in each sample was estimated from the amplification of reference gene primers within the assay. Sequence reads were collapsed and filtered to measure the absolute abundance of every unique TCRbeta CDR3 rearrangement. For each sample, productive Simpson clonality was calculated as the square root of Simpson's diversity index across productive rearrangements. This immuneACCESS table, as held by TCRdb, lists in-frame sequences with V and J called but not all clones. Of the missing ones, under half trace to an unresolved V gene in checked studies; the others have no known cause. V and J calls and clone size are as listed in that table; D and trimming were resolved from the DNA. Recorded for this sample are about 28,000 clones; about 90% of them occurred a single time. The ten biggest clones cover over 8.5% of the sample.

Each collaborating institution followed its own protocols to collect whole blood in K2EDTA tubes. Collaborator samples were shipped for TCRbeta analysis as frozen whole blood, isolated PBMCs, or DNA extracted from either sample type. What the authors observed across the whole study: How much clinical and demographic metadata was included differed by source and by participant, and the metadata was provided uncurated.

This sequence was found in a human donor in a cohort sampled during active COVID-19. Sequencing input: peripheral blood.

The base sequence is TGCGCCAGCAGCCGGTACCGGGATGAGACCCAGTACTTC. The encoded protein is CASSRYRDETQYF. This receptor chain uses TRBV4-1 and TRBJ2-5; perhaps TRBD2 is the D gene, with 5 bases matching. V loses 4 bases, J loses 5 bases, and the germline ends lie 11 bases apart. In the germline V gene, CDR1 corresponds to MGHRA and CDR2 to YSYEKL. Inclusive of the bounding cysteine and phenylalanine, the CDR3 is 13 residues long. The retained sequence is limited to the CDR3, 39 bases, with the frame set at the first base.